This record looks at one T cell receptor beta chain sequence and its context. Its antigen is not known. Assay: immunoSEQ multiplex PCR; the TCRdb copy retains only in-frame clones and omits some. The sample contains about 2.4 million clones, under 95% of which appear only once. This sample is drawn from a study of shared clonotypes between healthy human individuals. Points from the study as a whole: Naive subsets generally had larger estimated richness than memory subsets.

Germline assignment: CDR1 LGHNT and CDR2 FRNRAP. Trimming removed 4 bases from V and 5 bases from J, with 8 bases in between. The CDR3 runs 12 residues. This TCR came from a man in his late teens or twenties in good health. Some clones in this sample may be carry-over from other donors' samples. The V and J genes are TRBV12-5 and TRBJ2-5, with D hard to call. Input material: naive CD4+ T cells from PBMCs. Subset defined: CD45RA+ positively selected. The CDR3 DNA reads TGTGCTAGTGGTTCCGAGCTGGAGACCCAGTACTTC. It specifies CASGSELETQYF.